This T cell receptor (beta chain) was observed in a study of control samples from healthy donors and cancer patients. Data came from immunoSEQ multiplex PCR; TCRdb stores just in-frame clones and leaves some out. The sample's table shows about 210,000 clones. The CDR3 sequence is 17 residues long. The V end lost 0 bases, the J end lost 9 bases, and 21 bases lay between the germline ends. Per the germline V gene, CDR1 is SGHDN and CDR2 is FVKESK. Sequencing was done on a sample of blood. The receptor comes from a woman aged 25 to 39 in good health. V and J are TRBV14 and TRBJ2-1, with D maybe TRBD2 (6 bases). The CDR3 nucleotides read TGTGCCAGCAGCCAAGAAAAGTGGCGGGGCCTCGGGGTTGAGCAGTTCTTC. It translates to CASSQEKWRGLGVEQFF.